This T cell receptor (beta chain) was identified in a study of cytomegalovirus exposure and HLA in healthy donors. Turning to the study itself: One earlier analysis, a look at around 180 million T cells, found 100 million to 130 million unique TCR beta sequences. General study findings and limits: In a later analysis, HLA-associated beta chains showed higher expansion and lower generation probabilities than comparable chains. Cytomegalovirus-associated status was assigned to fewer than 200 TCR beta chains. In a later analysis, several top co-occurrence clusters appeared linked to parvovirus B19, influenza, CMV and Epstein-Barr virus.

Use of 60 Vbeta and 13 Jbeta primers characterized the PCR. TCRdb's table, derived via immunoSEQ multiplex PCR, lists solely in-frame clones and lacks some. The table lists just over 200,000 clones, with 0.9% to 1.4% in the top ten. On this clone itself: The antigen remains unidentified.

Sequenced input: PBMCs. The sequence was obtained from a girl aged 2 to 9 in good health and CMV-seropositive.

CDR3 sequence (DNA): TGCGCCAGCAGTGAGTCGATGGGGCTGGGGACCCAGTACTTC. Its protein product is CASSESMGLGTQYF. This chain connects TRBV10-1 to TRBJ2-5, with D maybe TRBD1 (5 bases). Trimming shortened V by 0 bases and J by 7 bases, and 12 bases separated the two germline ends. The CDR3 spans 14 residues. Germline values: CDR1 WNHNN, CDR2 SYGVQD (reference sequence).